The 27 T cell receptor beta chains in this list originate from one sample, sequenced in a study of cytomegalovirus exposure and HLA in healthy donors. It was with 60 Vbeta and 13 Jbeta primers that the PCR ran. Using immunoSEQ multiplex PCR, the repertoire was profiled, and TCRdb retains in-frame clones only, with some absent. The sample shows 150,000 to 200,000 clones, about 80% of them seen only once. The sequencing input was PBMCs. The receptors derive from a man aged 30 to 45 in good health and CMV-seropositive.

The V and J genes are TRBV11-2 and TRBJ1-2; D possibly corresponds to TRBD1 (5 bases). The germline CDR1 and CDR2 sequences are SGHAT and FQNNGV. With 1 base removed from V and 3 bases from J, the gap between germline ends came to 12 bases. The CDR3 runs to 15 residues. The CDR3 sequence: CASSLVARVDYGYTF. Here the CDR3 DNA reads TGTGCCAGCAGCTTAGTTGCCAGGGTAGACTATGGCTACACCTTC.

The V gene is TRBV30, the J gene TRBJ2-5; 9 nucleotides line up with TRBD1. V lost 1 base, J lost 5 bases, and 8 bases stayed unmatched. This CDR3 contains 15 residues. CDR1 and CDR2 (germline): GTSNPN, SVGIG (reference sequence). The CDR3 DNA reads as TGTGCCTGGAGTGGGGGGACAGGGCCCCAGGAGACCCAGTACTTC. Its translation: CAWSGGTGPQETQYF. Full variable domain (missing parts from reference TRBV30 and TRBJ2-5): SQTIHQWPATLVQPVGSPLSLECTVEGTSNPNLYWYRQAAGRGLQLLFYSVGIGQISSEVPQNLSASRPQDRQFILSSKKLLLSDSGFYLCAWSGGTGPQETQYFGPGTRLLVL.

The gene calls are TRBV27 and TRBJ1-4, with 7 nucleotides matching TRBD1. Germline V lookup: CDR1 MNHEY, CDR2 SMNVEV (reference sequence). The CDR3 runs to 16 residues. Trimming took 0 bases from V and 5 from J; bases not matched to a gene: 6. The CDR3 DNA follows: TGTGCCAGCAGTTTATCGAGTTTGGGACAGAATGAAAAACTGTTTTTT. Amino acids: CASSLSSLGQNEKLFF.

This clone was seen once. The gene calls are TRBV9 and TRBJ2-3; weak D call: TRBD1 (6 bases). Per the germline V gene, CDR1 is SGDLS and CDR2 is YYNGEE. CDR3 length: 14 amino acids. V lost 0 bases and J lost 9, with 14 bases in between. CDR3 in amino acids: CASSVADLGGTQYF. The CDR3 DNA sequence: TGTGCCAGCAGCGTAGCCGATCTAGGGGGAACGCAGTATTTT.

V usage is TRBV9 and J usage is TRBJ1-1, with D maybe TRBD1 (5 bases). The CDR3 is 14 residues long. Trimming removed 4 bases from V and 6 bases from J, with 16 bases in between. Germline V gives CDR1 SGDLS, CDR2 YYNGEE. CDR3 nucleotide sequence: TGTGCCAGCAGCCGAACCTCAGGGCCCCCTGAAGCTTTCTTT. Its protein product is CASSRTSGPPEAFF.

The J gene is TRBJ2-5, the V gene TRBV6-1, with 11 bases identical to TRBD2. V shed 8 bases, J shed 1 base, and the junction held 3 bases outside the gene matches. The CDR3 is made up of 14 amino acids. Germline CDR1 is MNHNS and CDR2 is SASEGT. CDR3 in amino acids: CASGTSGFQETQYF. The CDR3 bases are TGTGCCAGCGGGACTAGCGGATTCCAAGAGACCCAGTACTTC.

The rearrangement joins TRBV19 to TRBJ2-7; TRBD1 aligns across 10 bases. V gave up 8 bases and J gave up 6 bases; unmatched junction bases: 10. The CDR3 has 14 amino acids. Germline lookup yields CDR1 LNHDA and CDR2 SQIVND (reference sequence). Here the CDR3 reads CASAWDRGASEQYF. In DNA form, the CDR3 reads TGTGCCAGTGCTTGGGACAGGGGCGCTTCCGAGCAGTACTTC.

The chain recombines TRBV4-2 with TRBJ2-7, with a possible D match to TRBD1 (5 bases). V lost 4 bases, J lost 3 bases, and 19 bases lay in between. Germline V gene data show CDR1 as LGHNA and CDR2 as YNFKEQ. The CDR3 is made up of 16 amino acids. DNA for the CDR3: TGTGCCAGCAGCCCCCTCAAGGGGATCCCGGGCTACGAGCAGTACTTC. It yields the protein CASSPLKGIPGYEQYF.

The genes are TRBV19 and TRBJ2-7; a possible D gene is TRBD2 (6 bases). CDR1 is LNHDA, CDR2 SQIVND, per germline (reference sequence). CDR3 length: 15 residues. The ends were cut back, 1 base at V and 0 bases at J, with 10 bases in the middle. The CDR3 nucleotides are TGTGCCAGTAGTATAGTAGCGGAAAGCTCCTACGAGCAGTACTTC. Its translation is CASSIVAESSYEQYF.

The rearrangement links TRBV28 to TRBJ2-5; 11 bases are a match to TRBD2. Germline assignment: CDR1 MDHEN and CDR2 SYDVKM. V shed 6 bases, J shed 5 bases, and the junction held 17 bases outside the gene matches. CDR3 size: 18 residues. For the CDR3, the DNA is TGTGCCAGCAGCCTCCTAGCGGGAGGAAACGCCCGAGAGGAGACCCAGTACTTC. This codes for CASSLLAGGNAREETQYF. Looking up the rest from reference TRBV28 and TRBJ2-5 gives the full variable domain: DVKVTQSSRYLVKRTGEKVFLECVQDMDHENMFWYRQDPGLGLRLIYFSYDVKMKEKGDIPEGYSVSREKKERFSLILESASTNQTSMYLCASSLLAGGNAREETQYFGPGTRLLVL.

The chain links TRBV11-3 to TRBJ1-2; weak D call: TRBD1 (6 bases). V was clipped by 4 bases and J by 4 bases, with 10 bases between them. CDR1 and CDR2 from the germline V gene are SGHNT and YENEEA. This CDR3 spans 13 amino acids. CDR3 protein: CASSSRDTYGYTF. CDR3 sequence (DNA): TGTGCCAGCAGCTCCCGGGACACCTATGGCTACACCTTC.

This chain connects TRBV11-3 to TRBJ2-7; 9 nucleotides align to TRBD2. Germline values: CDR1 SGHNT, CDR2 YENEEA. The CDR3 runs to 15 residues. Losses at the gene ends were 1 base for V and 2 bases for J; bases not matched to a gene: 3. CDR3 sequence reads: CASSLGASGAYEQYF. DNA for the CDR3: TGTGCCAGCAGCTTAGGGGCTAGCGGGGCCTACGAGCAGTACTTC. The entire variable domain, with the rest obtained from reference TRBV11-3 and TRBJ2-7, is as follows: EAGVVQSPRYKIIEKKQPVAFWCNPISGHNTLYWYLQNLGQGPELLIRYENEEAVDDSQLPKDRFSAERLKGVDSTLKIQPAELGDSAVYLCASSLGASGAYEQYFGPGTRLTVT.

V and J are TRBV4-1 and TRBJ1-2; 8 positions agree with TRBD1. From germline, CDR1 is MGHRA and CDR2 YSYEKL. The CDR3 sequence is 16 residues long. Trimming took 2 bases from V and 2 from J; bases not matched to a gene: 7. The CDR3 DNA reads TGCGCCAGCAGCCAACAAGGGACAGGAGACAACTATGGCTACACCTTC. Protein: CASSQQGTGDNYGYTF.

This clone has a handful of counts. This chain joins TRBV9 and TRBJ2-2, with D maybe TRBD2 (5 bases). The germline V gene encodes CDR1 SGDLS and CDR2 YYNGEE. The CDR3 covers 16 residues. V was clipped by 0 bases and J by 1 base, with 10 bases between them. The CDR3 loop is CASSVEGGLNTGELFF. The CDR3 coding sequence is TGTGCCAGCAGCGTAGAAGGAGGACTGAACACCGGGGAGCTGTTTTTT.

The rearrangement joins TRBV27 to TRBJ2-3; D perhaps matches TRBD2 (6 bases). Trimming cost V 6 bases and J 5 bases, with 21 bases left between them. Germline CDR1 MNHEY, CDR2 SMNVEV (reference sequence). CDR3 length: 16 residues. CDR3 amino acids: CASSPTRGTEGDTQYF. CDR3 nucleotides: TGTGCCAGCAGCCCGACGAGAGGGACGGAGGGAGATACGCAGTATTTT.

This sequence joins TRBV6-1 and TRBJ1-2, with TRBD1 as a possible D gene (6 bases). CDR1 is MNHNS, CDR2 SASEGT, per germline. Trimming took 6 bases from V and 2 from J, leaving 13 bases between them. The CDR3 totals 14 residues. The CDR3 DNA sequence: TGTGCCAGCAGCGAACAGGGATCCAACTATGGCTACACCTTC. Translating it yields CASSEQGSNYGYTF.

The gene calls are TRBV6-4 and TRBJ1-6; perhaps TRBD1 as D (6 bases). The V end was cut by 5 bases, the J end by 7 bases, with 15 bases between. The germline gives CDR1 MRHNA, CDR2 SNTAGT. The CDR3 contains 15 residues. The CDR3 sequence is CASSPDFGQNSPLHF. The DNA of the CDR3 is TGTGCCAGCAGTCCCGACTTTGGACAGAATTCACCCCTCCACTTT.

The gene calls are TRBV27 and TRBJ2-1, with TRBD1 matching 10 bases. The CDR3 sequence is 14 residues long. Germline V gene data show CDR1 as MNHEY and CDR2 as SMNVEV (reference sequence). J was trimmed by 5 bases and V by 3 bases; bases with no gene match: 1. CDR3 loop: CASSFGTGDNEQFF. For the CDR3, the DNA is TGTGCCAGCAGTTTCGGGACAGGGGACAATGAGCAGTTCTTC.

The CDR3: CASSPGTGSRNEQFF. The CDR3 DNA sequence: TGTGCCAGCAGCCCCGGGACAGGGTCCAGGAATGAGCAGTTCTTC. The rearrangement uses TRBV13 and TRBJ2-1; the match to TRBD1 covers 9 bases. Per the germline V gene, CDR1 is PRHDT and CDR2 is FYEKMQ (reference sequence). The CDR3 has 15 amino acids. Losses at the gene ends were 5 bases for V and 7 bases for J; bases not matched to a gene: 9.

In this sample, this clone turned up once. The J gene is TRBJ1-4, the V gene TRBV25-1; D gene unclear. CDR1 and CDR2 (germline): MGHDK, SYGVNS. There are 14 residues in the CDR3. Trimming stripped 1 base from V and 8 bases from J, with 11 bases between. The DNA for the CDR3 is TGTGCCAGCAGTGAATCCAACGTGAGGGAAAAACTGTTTTTT. Its protein is CASSESNVREKLFF.

J is TRBJ1-2 and V is TRBV19; no reliable D call. This CDR3 is 13 amino acids long. The germline gives CDR1 LNHDA, CDR2 SQIVND (reference sequence). Between the trimmed V and J ends, which lost 7 bases and 0 bases, there was a span of 9 bases. The CDR3 DNA reads as TGTGCCAGTACCCCCTCAGCTAACTATGGCTACACCTTC. It codes for CASTPSANYGYTF.

The rearrangement joins TRBV12-2 to TRBJ1-2; the table's D call of TRBD1 was not tested on the DNA. TRBV12-2 corresponds to a pseudogene. The length of the CDR3 is 14 residues. The CDR3 nucleotides are TGTGCAAGTCGCTGGGGGACAGCTAACTATGGCTACACCTTC. Encoded protein: CASRWGTANYGYTF.

A few counts support this clone. V gene TRBV6-4 combines with J gene TRBJ2-3; 11 positions agree with TRBD2. The CDR3 covers 16 residues. The V segment lost 2 bases and the J segment 2 bases; nucleotides outside the gene matches: 3. Germline CDR1 and CDR2: MRHNA and SNTAGT. The CDR3 here is CASSDIAGGPTDTQYF. The CDR3 DNA follows: TGTGCCAGCAGTGACATAGCGGGGGGGCCCACAGATACGCAGTATTTT.

This chain uses TRBV14 with TRBJ2-1; a weak D match, TRBD2 (5 bases). V gave up 4 bases and J gave up 4 bases, with 17 bases separating them. The CDR3 totals 16 residues. Germline loops: CDR1 SGHDN, CDR2 FVKESK. This CDR3 is CASSPISGLGYNEQFF. CDR3 in DNA: TGTGCCAGCAGCCCTATATCCGGACTCGGATACAATGAGCAGTTCTTC. Variable domain in full (rest from reference TRBV14 and TRBJ2-1): EAGVTQFPSHSVIEKGQTVTLRCDPISGHDNLYWYRRVMGKEIKFLLHFVKESKQDESGMPNNRFLAERTGGTYSTLKVQPAELEDSGVYFCASSPISGLGYNEQFFGPGTRLTVL.

The chain couples TRBV11-2 to TRBJ2-7; TRBD2 aligns across 8 bases. With V trimmed by 1 base and J by 6 bases, 2 bases remained unmatched. The CDR3 is 13 residues long. Looked up from germline, CDR1 is SGHAT and CDR2 is FQNNGV. CDR3 nucleotides: TGTGCCAGCAGCTTAGTCGGGAGGGGCGAGCAGTACTTC. This translates into CASSLVGRGEQYF.

The V call is TRBV28, the J call TRBJ1-2; TRBD1 might be the D (5 bases). Trimming shortened V by 10 bases and J by 8 bases, and 32 bases separated the two germline ends. Per the germline V gene, CDR1 is MDHEN and CDR2 is SYDVKM. The CDR3 is 17 amino acids. This CDR3 reads CATLPTDWGDINRGYTF. Written as DNA, the CDR3 is TGTGCCACCCTCCCGACCGACTGGGGGGATATTAATCGGGGCTACACCTTC.

The chain carries TRBV30 and TRBJ2-1; D gene unclear. The CDR3 is made up of 11 amino acids. Looked up from germline, CDR1 is GTSNPN and CDR2 is SVGIG (reference sequence). Trimming stripped 1 base from V and 8 bases from J, with 6 bases between. CDR3 nucleotides: TGTGCCTGGAGTGCCGGGTATGAGCAGTTCTTC. Protein sequence: CAWSAGYEQFF.